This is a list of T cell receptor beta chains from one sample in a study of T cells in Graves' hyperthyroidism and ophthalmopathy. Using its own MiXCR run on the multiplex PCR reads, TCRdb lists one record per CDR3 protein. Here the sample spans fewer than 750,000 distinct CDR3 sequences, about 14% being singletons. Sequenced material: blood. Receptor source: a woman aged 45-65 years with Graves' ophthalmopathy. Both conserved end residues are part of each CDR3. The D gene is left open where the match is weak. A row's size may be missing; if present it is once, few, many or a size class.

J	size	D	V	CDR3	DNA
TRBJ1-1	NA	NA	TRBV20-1	CSARGGVGSVNTEAFF	TGCAGTGCTAGAGGAGGGGTGGGCAGCGTGAACACTGAAGCTTTCTTT
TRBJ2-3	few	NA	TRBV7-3	CASSLWKGDTQYF	TGTGCCAGCAGCTTGTGGAAGGGGGATACGCAGTATTTT
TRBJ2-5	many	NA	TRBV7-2	CASSLAGVLIETQYF	TGTGCCAGCAGCTTAGCTGGAGTGTTGATAGAGACCCAGTACTTC
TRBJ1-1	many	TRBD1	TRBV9	CASQGANTEAFF	TGTGCCAGTCAGGGGGCGAACACTGAAGCTTTCTTT
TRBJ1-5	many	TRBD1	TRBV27	CASSFGVEGAQPQHF	TGTGCCAGCAGTTTTGGGGTGGAGGGGGCTCAGCCCCAGCATTTT
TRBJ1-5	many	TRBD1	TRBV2	CASSEEGGQGADQPQHF	TGTGCCAGCAGTGAAGAGGGAGGACAGGGGGCGGATCAGCCCCAGCATTTT
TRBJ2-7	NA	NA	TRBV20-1	CSARAIASPSTYEQYF	TGCAGTGCTAGAGCAATAGCGTCCCCTAGTACGTACGAGCAGTACTTC
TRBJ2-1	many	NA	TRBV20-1	CSARDPRVGKEQFF	TGCAGTGCTAGAGATCCTCGGGTTGGGAAGGAGCAGTTCTTC
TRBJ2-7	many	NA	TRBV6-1	CASSATRSYEQYF	TGTGCCAGCAGCGCGACACGGAGCTACGAGCAGTACTTC
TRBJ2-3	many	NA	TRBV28	CASSSPPRDTQYF	TGTGCCAGCAGTTCCCCCCCCCGGGATACGCAGTATTTT
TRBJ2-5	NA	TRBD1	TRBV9	CASSVTTGVTETQYF	TGTGCCAGCAGCGTTACGACAGGGGTTACGGAGACCCAGTACTTC
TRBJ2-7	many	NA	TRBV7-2	CASSSSRTNHEQYF	TGTGCCAGCAGCTCGTCACGGACTAACCACGAGCAGTACTTC
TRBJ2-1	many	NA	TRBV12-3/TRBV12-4	CASSWTNNEQFF	TGTGCCAGCAGTTGGACTAACAATGAGCAGTTCTTC
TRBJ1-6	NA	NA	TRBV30	CAWSVGTQNSPLHF	TGTGCCTGGAGTGTTGGGACCCAGAACTCACCCCTCCACTTT
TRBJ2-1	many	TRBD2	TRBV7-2	CASSPMWTSGLLPLNEQFF	TGTGCCAGCAGCCCAATGTGGACTAGCGGGCTCCTGCCCCTTAATGAGCAGTTCTTC
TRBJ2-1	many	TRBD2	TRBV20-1	CSALGLAGGFPYNEQFF	TGCAGTGCCTTAGGGCTAGCGGGGGGGTTCCCCTACAATGAGCAGTTCTTC
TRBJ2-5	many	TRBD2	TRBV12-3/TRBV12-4	CASRTGTSGSETQYF	TGTGCCAGCAGAACCGGGACTAGCGGGAGTGAGACCCAGTACTTC
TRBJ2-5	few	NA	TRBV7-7	CASTKAGQQETQYF	TGTGCTAGCACGAAAGCGGGCCAACAAGAGACCCAGTACTTC
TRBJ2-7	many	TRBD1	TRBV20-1	CSARTGGRSYEQYF	TGCAGTGCTAGAACAGGGGGTAGGTCCTACGAGCAGTACTTC
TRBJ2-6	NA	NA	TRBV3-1	CASSRTLAPLTGANVLTF	TGTGCCAGCAGCCGTACACTAGCTCCCCTGACAGGGGCCAACGTCCTGACTTTC
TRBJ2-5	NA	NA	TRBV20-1	CSASTLGLETQYF	TGCAGTGCTAGCACCCTTGGCTTGGAGACCCAGTACTTC
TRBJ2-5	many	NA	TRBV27	CASSLTGTYGTQYF	TGTGCCAGCAGTCTCACCGGGACCTACGGGACCCAGTACTTC
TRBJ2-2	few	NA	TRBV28	CASDKNTGELFF	TGTGCCAGCGACAAGAACACCGGGGAGCTGTTTTTT
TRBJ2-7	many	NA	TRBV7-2	CASSLQFPAYEQYF	TGTGCCAGCAGCTTACAGTTTCCAGCCTACGAGCAGTACTTC
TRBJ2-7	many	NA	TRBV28	CASIGASSYEQYF	TGTGCCAGCATCGGAGCTAGCTCCTACGAGCAGTACTTC
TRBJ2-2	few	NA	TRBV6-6	CASSYSKGTGELFF	TGTGCCAGCAGTTACTCGAAGGGGACCGGGGAGCTGTTTTTT
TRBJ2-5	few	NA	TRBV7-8	CASSLRFVGGRKETQYF	TGTGCCAGCAGTTTAAGATTTGTCGGGGGGCGGAAAGAGACCCAGTACTTC
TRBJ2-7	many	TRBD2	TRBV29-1	CSVVPSGTPYEQYF	TGCAGCGTTGTGCCTAGCGGGACGCCCTACGAGCAGTACTTC
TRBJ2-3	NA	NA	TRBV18	CASSRPPTDTQYF	TGTGCCAGCTCACGTCCGCCCACAGATACGCAGTATTTT
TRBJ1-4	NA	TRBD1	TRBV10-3	CAISYGQGAREKLFF	TGTGCCATCAGTTACGGACAGGGGGCAAGGGAAAAACTGTTTTTT
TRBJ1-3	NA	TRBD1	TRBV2	CASSVEGAGNAGNTIYF	TGTGCCAGCAGTGTAGAGGGGGCCGGTAATGCTGGAAACACCATATATTTT
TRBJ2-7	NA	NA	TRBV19	CASSITPYEQYF	TGTGCCAGTAGTATAACCCCCTACGAGCAGTACTTC
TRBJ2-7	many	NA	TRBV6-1	CASRNARKWGGEQYF	TGTGCCAGCAGAAACGCCCGCAAGTGGGGAGGCGAGCAGTACTTC
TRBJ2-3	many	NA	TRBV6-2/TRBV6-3	CASSLTETDTQYF	TGTGCCAGCAGTTTGACCGAAACAGATACGCAGTATTTT
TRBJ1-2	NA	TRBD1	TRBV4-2	CASSPGTGVFVTF	TGTGCCAGCAGCCCAGGGACAGGGGTTTTTGTTACCTTC
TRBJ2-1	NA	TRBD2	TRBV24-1	CATSDLGLAGGGSYNEQFF	TGTGCCACCAGTGACCTGGGACTAGCGGGAGGGGGGTCCTACAATGAGCAGTTCTTC
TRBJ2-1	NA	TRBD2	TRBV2	CASSDAGTSAYNEQFF	TGTGCCAGCAGTGATGCCGGGACTAGCGCATACAATGAGCAGTTCTTC
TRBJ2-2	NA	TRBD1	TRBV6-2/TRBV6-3	CASRPGTGSGAIGELFF	TGTGCCAGCAGACCCGGGACAGGGTCGGGGGCGATCGGGGAGCTGTTTTTT
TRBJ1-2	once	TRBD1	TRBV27	CASRRTGVGYGYTF	TGTGCCAGCAGAAGGACAGGGGTGGGCTATGGCTACACCTTC
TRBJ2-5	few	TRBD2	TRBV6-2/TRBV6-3	CASSYSGLAGSYQETQYF	TGTGCCAGCAGTTACTCGGGACTAGCGGGATCGTACCAAGAGACCCAGTACTTC
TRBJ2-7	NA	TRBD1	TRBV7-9	CASSLIQGARGEQYF	TGTGCCAGCAGCTTAATCCAGGGGGCGCGGGGCGAGCAGTACTTC
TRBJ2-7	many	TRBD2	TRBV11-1	CASSSPGLAGDEQYF	TGTGCCAGCAGCTCCCCGGGACTAGCGGGAGACGAGCAGTACTTC
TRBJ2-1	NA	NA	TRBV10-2	CASSDGLRQSPHEQFF	TGCGCCAGCAGTGACGGCTTGCGGCAATCCCCCCATGAGCAGTTCTTC
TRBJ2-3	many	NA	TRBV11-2	CASSPRWGRETDTQYF	TGTGCCAGCAGCCCCCGCTGGGGGCGGGAAACAGATACGCAGTATTTT
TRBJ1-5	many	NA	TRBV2	CASSEESNQPQHF	TGTGCCAGCAGTGAGGAAAGCAATCAGCCCCAGCATTTT
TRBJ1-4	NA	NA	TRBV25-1	CASIDRWGEKLFF	TGTGCCAGCATCGACCGCTGGGGGGAAAAACTGTTTTTT